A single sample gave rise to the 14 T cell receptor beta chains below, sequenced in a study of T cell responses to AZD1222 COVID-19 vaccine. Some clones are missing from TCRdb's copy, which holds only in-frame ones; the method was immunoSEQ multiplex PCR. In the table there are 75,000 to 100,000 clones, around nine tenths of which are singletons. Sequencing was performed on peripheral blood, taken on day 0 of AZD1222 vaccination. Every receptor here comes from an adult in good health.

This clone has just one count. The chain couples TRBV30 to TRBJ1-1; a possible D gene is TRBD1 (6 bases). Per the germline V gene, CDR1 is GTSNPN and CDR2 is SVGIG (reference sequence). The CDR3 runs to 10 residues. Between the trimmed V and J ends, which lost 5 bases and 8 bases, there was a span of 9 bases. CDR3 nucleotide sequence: TGTGCCTGGGGACAGCTCGAAGCTTTCTTT. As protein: CAWGQLEAFF.

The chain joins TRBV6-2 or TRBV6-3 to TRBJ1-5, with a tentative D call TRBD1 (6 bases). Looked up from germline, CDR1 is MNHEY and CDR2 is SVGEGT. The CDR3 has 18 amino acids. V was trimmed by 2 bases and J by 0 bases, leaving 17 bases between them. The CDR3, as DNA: TGTGCCAGCAGTTACGTGACAGGCGAGGGGACTAGCAATCAGCCCCAGCATTTT. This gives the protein CASSYVTGEGTSNQPQHF.

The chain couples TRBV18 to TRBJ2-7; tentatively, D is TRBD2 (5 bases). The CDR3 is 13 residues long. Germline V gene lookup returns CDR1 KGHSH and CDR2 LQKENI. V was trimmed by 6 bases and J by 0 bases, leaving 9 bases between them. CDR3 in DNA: TGTGCCAGCTCCCCTCTAGCCTCCTACGAGCAGTACTTC. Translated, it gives CASSPLASYEQYF.

CDR3 DNA sequence: TGTGCCAGCAGCTACCCGACGGAGGTTAATTCACCCCTCCACTTT. Translated, it gives CASSYPTEVNSPLHF. J is TRBJ1-6 and V is TRBV7-9; D not certain. There are 15 residues in the CDR3. Germline CDR1 SEHNR, CDR2 FQNEAQ (reference sequence). V lost 4 bases and J 6 bases, leaving 13 bases between the germline ends.

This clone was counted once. CDR3 in DNA: TGTGCCAGTAGCAGCAGTGAACTCTCCTACAATGAGCAGTTCTTC. Protein sequence: CASSSSELSYNEQFF. The chain recombines TRBV19 with TRBJ2-1; D call uncertain. The CDR3 is 15 residues long. Germline V gene sequence: CDR1 LNHDA, CDR2 SQIVND (reference sequence). The ends were cut back, 6 bases at V and 0 bases at J, with 12 bases in the middle.

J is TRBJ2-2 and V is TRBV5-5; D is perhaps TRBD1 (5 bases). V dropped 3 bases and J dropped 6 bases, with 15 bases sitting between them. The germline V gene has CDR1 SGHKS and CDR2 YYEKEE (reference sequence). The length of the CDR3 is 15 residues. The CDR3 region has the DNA TGTGCCAGCAGCTCCCGACAGAGCAGGGCCGGGGAGCTGTTTTTT. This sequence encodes CASSSRQSRAGELFF. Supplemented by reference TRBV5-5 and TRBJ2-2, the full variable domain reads DAGVTQSPTHLIKTRGQQVTLRCSPISGHKSVSWYQQVLGQGPQFIFQYYEKEERGRGNFPDRFSARQFPNYSSELNVNALLLGDSALYLCASSSRQSRAGELFFGEGSRLTVL.

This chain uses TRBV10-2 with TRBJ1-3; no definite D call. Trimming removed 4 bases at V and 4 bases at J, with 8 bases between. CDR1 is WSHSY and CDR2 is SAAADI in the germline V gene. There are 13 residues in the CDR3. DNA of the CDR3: TGCGCCAGCAGTGGAAGGGCCGGAAACACCATATATTTT. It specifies CASSGRAGNTIYF.

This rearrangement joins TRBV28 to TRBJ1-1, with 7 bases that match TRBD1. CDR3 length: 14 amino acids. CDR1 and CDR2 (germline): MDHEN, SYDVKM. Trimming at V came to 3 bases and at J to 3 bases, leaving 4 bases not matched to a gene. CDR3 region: CASSFGQGDTEAFF. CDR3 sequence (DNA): TGTGCCAGCAGTTTTGGCCAGGGGGACACTGAAGCTTTCTTT.

CDR3 sequence reads: CASSATPGAQGIGGYTF. The DNA for the CDR3 is TGTGCCAGCAGCGCGACCCCGGGAGCGCAAGGAATAGGGGGCTACACCTTC. The gene calls are TRBV9 and TRBJ1-2; no definite D call. Germline CDR1 reads SGDLS; CDR2 reads YYNGEE. The CDR3 extends over 17 amino acids. Trimming removed 3 bases from V and 8 bases from J, with 26 bases in between.

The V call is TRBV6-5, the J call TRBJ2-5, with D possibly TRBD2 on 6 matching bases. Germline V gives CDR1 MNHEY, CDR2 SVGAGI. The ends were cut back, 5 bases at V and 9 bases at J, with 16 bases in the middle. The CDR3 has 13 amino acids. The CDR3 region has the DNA TGTGCCAGCAGTCTAGCGCCACGGGGGTCCCAGTACTTC. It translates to CASSLAPRGSQYF.

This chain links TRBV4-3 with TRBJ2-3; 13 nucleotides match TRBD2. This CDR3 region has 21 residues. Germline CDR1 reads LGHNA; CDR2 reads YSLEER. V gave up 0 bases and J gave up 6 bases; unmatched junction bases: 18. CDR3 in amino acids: CASSQDFTSGRAFISSDTQYF. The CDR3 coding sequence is TGCGCCAGCAGCCAAGATTTTACTAGCGGGAGGGCGTTCATCTCTTCGGATACGCAGTATTTT.

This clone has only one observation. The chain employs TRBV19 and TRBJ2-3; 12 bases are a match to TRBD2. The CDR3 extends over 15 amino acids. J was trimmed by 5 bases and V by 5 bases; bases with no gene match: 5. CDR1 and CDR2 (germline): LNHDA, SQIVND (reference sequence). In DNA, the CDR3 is TGTGCCAGTAGTCCAGGACTAGCGGGGCTAGATACGCAGTATTTT. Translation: CASSPGLAGLDTQYF.

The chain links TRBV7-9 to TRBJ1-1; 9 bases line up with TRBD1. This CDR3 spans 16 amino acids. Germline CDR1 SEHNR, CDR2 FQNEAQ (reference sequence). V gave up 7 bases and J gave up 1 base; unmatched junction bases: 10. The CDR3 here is CASTKSGTGPNTEAFF. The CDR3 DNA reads TGTGCCAGCACTAAGAGCGGGACAGGGCCGAACACTGAAGCTTTCTTT.

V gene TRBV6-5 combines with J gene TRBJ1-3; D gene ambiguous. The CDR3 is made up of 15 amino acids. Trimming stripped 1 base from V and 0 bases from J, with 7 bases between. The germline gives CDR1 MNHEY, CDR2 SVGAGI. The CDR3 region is CASSYFGSSGNTIYF. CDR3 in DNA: TGTGCCAGCAGTTACTTCGGCAGCTCTGGAAACACCATATATTTT.